Below, one T cell receptor (beta chain) is given with its context. TCR beta CDR3 region amplification was performed from RNA transcripts. The HTBI primer set drove a first-round RT-PCR of the TCR CDR3. One entry per CDR3 protein results from TCRdb running MiXCR on the multiplex PCR reads. In the table there are hundreds of thousands of distinct CDR3 sequences, 11% to 15% of which are singletons. Germline lookup yields CDR1 SGHRS and CDR2 YFSETQ. This CDR3 region has 15 residues. J lost 1 base, V lost 6 bases, and 5 bases had no gene match. This sample was taken from a study of T cells in Graves' hyperthyroidism and ophthalmopathy.

The origin of this receptor is a woman aged 18-35 years with Graves' hyperthyroidism. The chain is built from TRBV5-1 and TRBJ2-3, with TRBD1 identical over 10 bases. The specimen sequenced was blood. The DNA of the CDR3 is TGCGCCAGCAAACGAGGGACAGGGGGCACAGATACGCAGTATTTT. Protein product: CASKRGTGGTDTQYF.